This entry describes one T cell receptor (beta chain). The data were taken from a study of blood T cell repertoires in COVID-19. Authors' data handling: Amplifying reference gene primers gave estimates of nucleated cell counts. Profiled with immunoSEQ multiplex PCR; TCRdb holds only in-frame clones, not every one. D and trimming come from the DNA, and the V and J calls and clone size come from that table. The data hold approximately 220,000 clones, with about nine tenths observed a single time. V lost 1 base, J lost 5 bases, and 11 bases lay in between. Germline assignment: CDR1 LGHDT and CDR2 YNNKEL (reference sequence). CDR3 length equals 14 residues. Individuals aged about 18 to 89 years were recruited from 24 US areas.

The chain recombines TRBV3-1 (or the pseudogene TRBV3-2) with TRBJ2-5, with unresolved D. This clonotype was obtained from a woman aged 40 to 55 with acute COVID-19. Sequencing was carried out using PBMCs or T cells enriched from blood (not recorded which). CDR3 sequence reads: CASSQASGLETQYF. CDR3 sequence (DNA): TGTGCCAGCAGCCAAGCGTCGGGTCTGGAGACCCAGTACTTC.